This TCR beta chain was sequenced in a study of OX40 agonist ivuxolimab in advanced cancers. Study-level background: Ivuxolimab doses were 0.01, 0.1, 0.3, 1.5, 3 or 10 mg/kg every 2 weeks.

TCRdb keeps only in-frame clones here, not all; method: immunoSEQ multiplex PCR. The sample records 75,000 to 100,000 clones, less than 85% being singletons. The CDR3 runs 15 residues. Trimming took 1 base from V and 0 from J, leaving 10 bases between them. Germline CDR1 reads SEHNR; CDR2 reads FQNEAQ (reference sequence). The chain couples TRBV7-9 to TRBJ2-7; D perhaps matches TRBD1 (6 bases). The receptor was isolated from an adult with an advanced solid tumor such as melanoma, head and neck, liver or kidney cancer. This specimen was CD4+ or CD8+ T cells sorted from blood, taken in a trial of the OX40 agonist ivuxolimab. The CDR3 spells CASSLVGGFSYEQYF. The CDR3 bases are TGTGCCAGCAGCTTAGTAGGGGGATTCTCCTACGAGCAGTACTTC.